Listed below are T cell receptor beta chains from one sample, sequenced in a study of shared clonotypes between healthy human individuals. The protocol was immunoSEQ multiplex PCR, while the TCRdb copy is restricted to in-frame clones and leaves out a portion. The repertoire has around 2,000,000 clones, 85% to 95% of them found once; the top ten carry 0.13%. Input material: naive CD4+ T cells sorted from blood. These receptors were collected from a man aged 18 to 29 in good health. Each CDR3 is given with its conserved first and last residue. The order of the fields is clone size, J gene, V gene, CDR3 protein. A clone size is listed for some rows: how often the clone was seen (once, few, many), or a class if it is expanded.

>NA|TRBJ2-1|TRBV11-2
CASSFSGEGQLF
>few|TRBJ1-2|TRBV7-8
CASSPATANYGYTF
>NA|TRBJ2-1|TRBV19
CASSPRAGVKNNEQFF
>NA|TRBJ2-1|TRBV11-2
CASRPLRTSSYNEQFF
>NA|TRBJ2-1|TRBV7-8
CASSLTGLGNEQFF
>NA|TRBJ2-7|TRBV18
CASSPIQQGREQYF
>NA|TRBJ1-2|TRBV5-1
CASSSKSGDYGYTF
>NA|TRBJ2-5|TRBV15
CATSGSGSIGETQYF
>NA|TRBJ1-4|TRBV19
CASTDRPRPTNEKLFF
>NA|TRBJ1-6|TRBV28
CASSLVKLNNSPLHF
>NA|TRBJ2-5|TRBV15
CATRPGGAAQETQYF
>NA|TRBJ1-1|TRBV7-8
CASSHLRGAVAEAFF
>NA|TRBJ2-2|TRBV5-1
CASSPFGQGGTGELFF
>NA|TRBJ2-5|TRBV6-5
CASRPGLAGTQYF
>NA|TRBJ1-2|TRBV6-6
CASSTTGSYGYTF
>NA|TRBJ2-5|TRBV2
CASKFQETQYF
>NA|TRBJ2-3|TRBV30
CAPSGTVRSTDTQYF
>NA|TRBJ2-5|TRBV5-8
CASSPGLAETQYF
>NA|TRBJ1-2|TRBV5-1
CASSSLGDYGYTF
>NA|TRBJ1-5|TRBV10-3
CATRSEGRGNQPQHF
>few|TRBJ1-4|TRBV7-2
CASSLVTGIGFEKLFF
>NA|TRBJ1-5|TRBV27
CASSLGIDRLNQPQHF
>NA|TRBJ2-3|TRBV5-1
CASSLDGLAGGTDTQYF
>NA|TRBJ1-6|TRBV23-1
CASSPGGVGSPLHF
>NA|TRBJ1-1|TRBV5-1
CASSPDRQTNTEAFF